A selection of T cell receptor beta chains follows, all from one sample in a study of technical replicates of blood from a few donors. Clones were read by immunoSEQ multiplex PCR, and TCRdb kept only the in-frame ones, dropping some. Among roughly 85,000 clones listed, over 85% were seen once. The source material was T cells isolated from PBMCs. The receptors here all came from a human donor in good health. Each CDR3 is given without its conserved first and last residue. Each record gives: D gene, J gene, clone size, V gene, CDR3 protein. The D gene is left open where the match is weak. Size values are once, few and many counts, or a class for expanded clones, and some rows have none.

d_gene: .
j_gene: TRBJ2-5
abundance: .
v_gene: TRBV5-5
CDR3aa: ASSLARGEETQY

d_gene: TRBD1
j_gene: TRBJ1-1
abundance: .
v_gene: TRBV5-1
CDR3aa: ASSLGQVNTEAF

d_gene: TRBD1
j_gene: TRBJ2-7
abundance: .
v_gene: TRBV27
CDR3aa: ASSLDRDLGYEQY

d_gene: .
j_gene: TRBJ2-5
abundance: .
v_gene: TRBV30
CDR3aa: AWSVGGGQETQY

d_gene: TRBD1
j_gene: TRBJ1-2
abundance: .
v_gene: TRBV6-5
CDR3aa: ATSNDRGYGYT

d_gene: .
j_gene: TRBJ1-1
abundance: .
v_gene: TRBV6-6
CDR3aa: ASSRSHREMNTEAF

d_gene: TRBD2
j_gene: TRBJ2-3
abundance: .
v_gene: TRBV2
CDR3aa: ASTRRGLAGEGRDTQY

d_gene: TRBD1
j_gene: TRBJ2-7
abundance: once
v_gene: TRBV6-5
CDR3aa: ASRPGTGDYEQY

d_gene: TRBD1
j_gene: TRBJ2-7
abundance: .
v_gene: TRBV19
CDR3aa: ASSGGEFEQY

d_gene: TRBD1
j_gene: TRBJ2-7
abundance: .
v_gene: TRBV5-1
CDR3aa: ASSLGPKHRDRSSYEQY

d_gene: TRBD2
j_gene: TRBJ2-3
abundance: .
v_gene: TRBV9
CDR3aa: ASSASGRGDSTDTQY

d_gene: .
j_gene: TRBJ1-2
abundance: .
v_gene: TRBV30
CDR3aa: AWSGAGAATGYT

d_gene: .
j_gene: TRBJ2-7
abundance: .
v_gene: TRBV6-1
CDR3aa: ATQGLVRAYEQY

d_gene: .
j_gene: TRBJ1-2
abundance: .
v_gene: TRBV30
CDR3aa: AWIPGITYGYT

d_gene: .
j_gene: TRBJ2-5
abundance: .
v_gene: TRBV19
CDR3aa: ASSIGGLPGGETQY

d_gene: .
j_gene: TRBJ2-1
abundance: few
v_gene: TRBV5-1
CDR3aa: ASHRSDYSSYNEQF

d_gene: TRBD1
j_gene: TRBJ1-2
abundance: .
v_gene: TRBV5-4
CDR3aa: ASSQTRDSVYGYT